This T cell receptor (beta chain) was captured in a study of breast tumors, draining lymph nodes, adjacent tissues. TCRdb recomputed calls from the multiplex PCR reads with MiXCR, one row per CDR3 protein. Among roughly 15,000 distinct CDR3 sequences listed, roughly 50% were seen once. To note about this clonotype: What it binds is unknown. Relative to the germline gene, one junction end is altered; a read error may explain this.

Whole-study findings and limits: Tumor T cell lymph node origin was a supported hypothesis, not proven.

CDR1 is LGHDT, CDR2 YNNKEL, per germline (reference sequence). The CDR3 length is 14 residues. This TCR was recovered from a female donor with breast cancer. Some clones in this sample may be carry-over from other donors' samples. V gene TRBV3-1 combines with J gene TRBJ2-7; 8 nucleotides match TRBD2. Sequences were obtained from tumor-adjacent breast tissue. The CDR3 here is CASSQGLVIYEQYF. The CDR3 DNA follows: TGCGCCAGCAGCCAGGGACTAGTGATCTACGAGCAGTACTTC.